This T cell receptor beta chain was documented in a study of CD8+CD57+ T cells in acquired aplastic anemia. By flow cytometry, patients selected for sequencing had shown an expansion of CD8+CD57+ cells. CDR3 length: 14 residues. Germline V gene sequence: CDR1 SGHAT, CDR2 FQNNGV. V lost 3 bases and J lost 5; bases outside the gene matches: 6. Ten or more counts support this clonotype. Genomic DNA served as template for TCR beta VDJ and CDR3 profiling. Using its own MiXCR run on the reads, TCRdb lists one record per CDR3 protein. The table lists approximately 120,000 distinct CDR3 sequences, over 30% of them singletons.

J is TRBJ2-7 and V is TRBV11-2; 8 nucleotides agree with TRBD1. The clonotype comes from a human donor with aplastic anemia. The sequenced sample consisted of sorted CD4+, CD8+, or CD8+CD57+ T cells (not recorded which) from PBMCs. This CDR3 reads CASSFRTGKHEQYF. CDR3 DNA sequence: TGTGCCAGCAGCTTTCGGACAGGGAAACACGAGCAGTACTTC.